Each of the 2 T cell receptor beta chains below was sequenced from the same sample in a study of CD8 T cells in Susac syndrome. cDNA came from roughly 0.47 to 1 ug RNA primed by random hexamers. MiXCR, applied by TCRdb to the immunoSEQ multiplex PCR reads, yields one record per CDR3 protein. The sample shows under 250,000 distinct CDR3 sequences, 93% of them seen only once. Sequencing was performed on CD4+ T cells from PBMCs. Receptors originate from a human donor with multiple sclerosis.

The J gene is TRBJ2-6, the V gene TRBV2, with a tentative D call TRBD1 (6 bases). This CDR3 comprises 19 residues. Per germline, CDR1 SNHLY and CDR2 FYNNEI. Trimming cost V 0 bases and J 0 bases, with 15 bases left between them. This CDR3 is CASSEALGRGDSGANVLTF. The CDR3 DNA sequence: TGTGCCAGCAGTGAAGCGCTCGGCAGGGGCGACTCTGGGGCCAACGTCCTGACTTTC.

The CDR3 DNA reads TGCGCCAGCAGCCACCCTCGACTAGCGGGAGAAGCAGATACGCAGTATTTT. It yields the protein CASSHPRLAGEADTQYF. The chain couples TRBV4-1 to TRBJ2-3; 12 bases are a match to TRBD2. Losses at the gene ends were 3 bases for V and 4 bases for J; bases not matched to a gene: 8. This CDR3 spans 17 amino acids. The germline V gene encodes CDR1 MGHRA and CDR2 YSYEKL.